In this sample, the clone carrying this T cell receptor beta chain turned up a few times. As originally analysed: Amplification of reference gene primers was used by the study to estimate nucleated cell counts. The assay was immunoSEQ multiplex PCR, and TCRdb's table has in-frame clones only and misses some. D and trimming were read from the DNA, whereas the V and J calls and clone size are those reported in that table. The table shows over 110,000 clones, with 81% occurring only once. The entry originates in a study of blood T cell repertoires in COVID-19. Looking at the study overall: Some COVID-19 samples were acute and others convalescent; all came from the United States, Italy and Spain. PBMCs, B-cell-depleted T cells, or T cells were the source of the cDNA or gDNA that made up the material.

The CDR3 loop spans 12 amino acids. Trimming cost V 5 bases and J 1 base, with 4 bases left between them. CDR1 is SGHTA, CDR2 FQGTGA, per germline. Sequences were obtained from peripheral blood. This receptor was identified in a human donor in a cohort sampled during active COVID-19. This chain links TRBV7-3 with TRBJ2-3; D is unresolved. The CDR3: CASSSGTDTQYF. CDR3 nucleotide sequence: TGTGCCAGCAGCAGCGGCACAGATACGCAGTATTTT.